This T cell receptor (beta chain) derives from a study of OX40 agonist ivuxolimab in advanced cancers. About the study: Dose-escalation patients suffered from hepatocellular carcinoma, melanoma, renal cell or head and neck cancer. From roughly 20 to 90 years was the age range, with a mean of 60 years, and about 78% were male.

Deletions cut 0 bases from V and 7 bases from J, with 4 bases between. The V gene's germline CDR1 is ENHRY and CDR2 SYGVKD. There are 13 residues in the CDR3. Study-level findings and limits: On average, CD8+ T cells had more expanded clones than CD4+. At doses 0.1 to 3.0 mg/kg, CD4+ and CD8+ clones expanded.

Produced via immunoSEQ multiplex PCR; TCRdb's table is partial and in-frame only. The sample shows about 47,000 clones, under 90% of them seen only once. As regards this clone: What it recognizes is unknown.

The specimen comprised CD4+ or CD8+ T cells sorted from blood, sampled in a trial of the OX40 agonist ivuxolimab. This chain connects TRBV10-3 to TRBJ1-6; unclear D gene. The receptor's source is an adult with an advanced solid tumor such as melanoma, head and neck, liver or kidney cancer. The DNA for the CDR3 is TGTGCCATCAGTGAGTCCCAGAATTCACCCCTCCACTTT. Translating it yields CAISESQNSPLHF.